A single sample is the source of the 13 T cell receptor beta chains below, sequenced in a study of cytomegalovirus exposure and HLA in healthy donors. PCR was performed using 60 Vbeta and 13 Jbeta primers. The method was immunoSEQ multiplex PCR; TCRdb's version includes in-frame clones alone and lacks a portion of them. The sample has fewer than 150,000 clones; 65% to 85% are singletons. Sample: PBMCs. The receptors derive from a woman in her thirties in good health and CMV-seropositive.

The CDR3 region is CASSREVNTEAFF. CDR3 in DNA: TGTGCCAGCAGCCGGGAGGTAAACACTGAAGCTTTCTTT. This sequence joins TRBV6-1 and TRBJ1-1, with D unresolved. Trimming left V 6 bases short and J 2 bases short, with 10 bases between. Germline CDR1 MNHNS, CDR2 SASEGT. The CDR3 is 13 amino acids.

The V call is TRBV6-1, the J call TRBJ2-5, with D perhaps matching TRBD1 (6 bases). The assigned J gene may be wrong: the sequence end matches TRBJ2-7 better. The CDR3 has 14 residues. The germline gives CDR1 MNHNS, CDR2 SASEGT. The CDR3 DNA is TGTGCCAGCGGGGGCAGCGGTATCTCCTACGAGCAGTACTTC. It encodes CASGGSGISYEQYF.

The chain couples TRBV7-9 to TRBJ1-4, with TRBD1 matching over 8 bases. This CDR3 comprises 16 residues. Germline loops: CDR1 SEHNR, CDR2 FQNEAQ (reference sequence). J gave up 5 bases and V 5 bases, and 10 bases lay outside the gene matches. The DNA for the CDR3 is TGTGCCAGCAGCCCCTCCCCCGGACAGGGAAATGAAAAACTGTTTTTT. Translation: CASSPSPGQGNEKLFF.

V usage is TRBV10-3 and J usage is TRBJ1-2; 9 bases map to TRBD1. Looked up from germline, CDR1 is ENHRY and CDR2 is SYGVKD. V trimming: 4 bases; J trimming: 9 bases; junction bases outside the gene matches: 6. The CDR3 loop spans 13 amino acids. CDR3 DNA: TGTGCCATCAGTGGTGGGGACAGGGAGAGCTACACCTTC. It encodes CAISGGDRESYTF.

There are a few counts of this clone. This chain links TRBV7-2 with TRBJ1-1; D gene uncertain. Deletions cut 1 base from V and 3 bases from J, with 9 bases between. Germline assignment: CDR1 SGHTA and CDR2 FQGNSA. This CDR3 spans 14 amino acids. The CDR3 DNA follows: TGTGCCAGCAGCTTAGTTTCCCCGGACACTGAAGCTTTCTTT. Translated, it gives CASSLVSPDTEAFF. The complete variable domain, with remaining parts taken from reference TRBV7-2 and TRBJ1-1, reads GAGVSQSPSNKVTEKGKDVELRCDPISGHTALYWYRQSLGQGLEFLIYFQGNSAPDKSGLPSDRFSAERTGGSVSTLTIQRTQQEDSAVYLCASSLVSPDTEAFFGQGTRLTVV.

The V gene is TRBV19, the J gene TRBJ2-5, with TRBD1 matching over 11 bases. The CDR3 runs to 15 residues. CDR1 and CDR2 (germline): LNHDA, SQIVND (reference sequence). With 4 bases clipped from V and 5 bases from J, the junction kept 6 bases outside the gene matches. CDR3 sequence: CASSRGQGDVETQYF. The CDR3 region has the DNA TGTGCCAGTAGTAGGGGACAGGGGGATGTGGAGACCCAGTACTTC.

On this clone itself: The junction differs from germline at one of its ends, possibly a read error. The chain uses TRBV30 and TRBJ2-5; D perhaps matches TRBD2 (6 bases). Per the germline V gene, CDR1 is GTSNPN and CDR2 is SVGIG (reference sequence). This CDR3 is built from 14 residues. The DNA for the CDR3 is TGTGCCTGGAGTGTACTTCGGGGGAAAGAGATCCAGTACTTC. Encoded protein: CAWSVLRGKEIQYF.

The CDR3 bases are TGTGCCAGCAGTGACTTTCAGGGTTCCCAGCCCCAGCATTTT. Its protein is CASSDFQGSQPQHF. This sequence joins TRBV6-4 and TRBJ1-5, with D maybe TRBD1 (5 bases). The CDR3 runs 14 residues. From germline, CDR1 is MRHNA and CDR2 SNTAGT. The V and J ends lost 1 base and 7 bases respectively, with 11 bases between them.

With respect to this clone: Other nucleotide sequences in the sample specify the same CDR3. The gene calls are TRBV9 and TRBJ2-7; maybe TRBD2 (5 bases). The CDR3 has 15 residues. Trimming removed 1 base from V and 5 bases from J, with 16 bases in between. Germline assignment: CDR1 SGDLS and CDR2 YYNGEE. CDR3: CASSVYLEGEHEQYF. CDR3 sequence (DNA): TGTGCCAGCAGCGTATATTTAGAGGGTGAGCACGAGCAGTACTTC.

The J gene is TRBJ1-2, the V gene TRBV7-9; D might be TRBD1 (5 bases). Per the germline V gene, CDR1 is SEHNR and CDR2 is FQNEAQ (reference sequence). The CDR3 is made up of 14 amino acids. Trimming pared 5 bases from V and 4 bases from J, leaving 14 bases between. CDR3 region: CASSQVLGGYGYTF. In DNA form, the CDR3 reads TGTGCCAGCAGCCAAGTCCTCGGGGGCTATGGCTACACCTTC.

This clone has only a few counts. The chain has TRBV5-8 and TRBJ2-7; D not resolved. CDR1 and CDR2 (germline): SGHTS, YDEGEE. The CDR3 has 13 residues. V lost 1 base, J lost 3 bases, and 8 bases lay in between. CDR3 region: CASSLRSLYEQYF. The CDR3 DNA is TGTGCCAGCAGCTTGCGGTCTCTCTACGAGCAGTACTTC.

The table lists this clone with a few counts. The chain uses TRBV28 and TRBJ2-1, with 8 bases that match TRBD1. The J segment lost 5 bases and the V segment lost 6 bases, leaving 12 bases of the junction unmatched. The CDR3 runs to 16 residues. Germline V gene sequence: CDR1 MDHEN, CDR2 SYDVKM. The CDR3 DNA follows: TGTGCCAGCAGACTACCTACCGGGACAGGCCACAATGAGCAGTTCTTC. It translates to CASRLPTGTGHNEQFF.

V usage is TRBV19 and J usage is TRBJ1-2, with D unresolved. CDR3 length: 10 amino acids. Germline-derived CDR1 and CDR2 are LNHDA and SQIVND (reference sequence). The germline V and J ends were trimmed by 6 bases and 4 bases, with 3 bases remaining between them. The CDR3 reads CASSSYGYTF. The CDR3, as DNA: TGTGCCAGTAGCAGCTATGGCTACACCTTC.